This T cell receptor beta chain appears in the sequencing data of a study of blood T cell repertoires in COVID-19. Study-level information: There were acute and convalescent COVID-19 samples, and they came from the United States, Italy and Spain. T cells, B-cell-depleted T cells, or PBMCs supplied cDNA or gDNA.

This CDR3 spans 17 amino acids. CDR1 and CDR2 from the germline V gene are MNHNS and SASEGT. Trimming shortened V by 0 bases and J by 2 bases, and 17 bases separated the two germline ends. As handled by the study authors: Reference gene primer amplification gave nucleated cell count estimates. The table came from immunoSEQ multiplex PCR; TCRdb's copy has only in-frame clones and leaves some out. V, J and clone size were drawn from that table, and D and trimming were deduced from the DNA. Found here are about 160,000 clones, 90% to 95% of them singletons; the top ten hold roughly 4.4%. Material: peripheral blood. The rearrangement uses TRBV6-1 and TRBJ2-7, with no clear D. This TCR came from a woman between 45 and 60 years old with acute or convalescent COVID-19. CDR3 protein: CASSEALGIGLTYEQYF. The CDR3 DNA follows: TGTGCCAGCAGTGAAGCGCTTGGAATTGGGCTGACCTACGAGCAGTACTTC.